This record concerns one T cell receptor beta chain sequence. Antigen: not known. This specimen comes from a study of vaccination effects on CD4 cells after COVID-19. CD4+ T cells specific for antigen were expanded with viral peptide pools by the ViraFEST assay before sequencing. The culture ran for around nine days, and then CD4+ T cells were isolated. No vaccinee had earlier SARS-CoV-2 infection, and nucleocapsid antibodies were negative. The CDR3 covers 16 residues. V was clipped by 4 bases and J by 8 bases; unmatched bases: 12. Per the germline V gene, CDR1 is MNHEY and CDR2 is SVGAGI. TCRdb's table, derived via immunoSEQ multiplex PCR, lists solely in-frame clones and lacks some. The sample includes tens of thousands of clones, 60% to 80% seen only once; the top ten take roughly 4%.

The source was CD4+ T cells from PBMCs cultured with HCoV-OC43 spike peptides, collected before COVID-19 vaccination. Subset described: HCoV-OC43 spike overlapping peptide pool stimulation. The TCR comes from a human donor who received a COVID-19 vaccine. The rearrangement joins TRBV6-5 to TRBJ2-1; 9 bases map to TRBD1. In DNA form, the CDR3 reads TGTGCCAGCAGTTTCAGGAACAGGGGGCGGGATGATGAGCAGTTCTTC. Protein: CASSFRNRGRDDEQFF.